This TCR beta chain was found in a study of T cells expressing NK-cell markers. About the research overall: Sequencing covered eight donors, seven HCMV-seropositive and one seronegative. Findings and limits, study-wide: No clear determination of HCMV specificity was made for expanded NKG2C+ T cell clones. In several donors, dominant CD3+CD56+NKG2C+ clonotypes ranked among the top 10 CD8+ clonotypes. Among several donors, these clonotypes also ranked first in the CD3+CD56-NKG2C+ fraction.

As regards this clonotype: The antigen is not known.

In germline, CDR1 is SNHLY, CDR2 FYNNEI. This CDR3 has 15 amino acids. One entry per CDR3 protein, without DNA, is what TCRdb gives after re-calling the 5' RACE reads. This sample contains about 160,000 distinct CDR3 sequences. The rearrangement uses TRBV2 and TRBJ2-5; TCRdb picks TRBD1, but there is no DNA to check that call. The sequenced material came from blood T cells: a sorted CD56 or NKG2C T cell subset, CD4+ or CD8+ T cells, or bulk PBMC T cells (not recorded which). This sequence originates from a man aged 18-69 years in good health. Here the CDR3 reads CASSELYRRWETQYF.